This T cell receptor (beta chain) comes out of a study of a mutant IDH1 vaccine in newly diagnosed glioma. Turning to the study itself: Beginning 4-6 weeks after radiotherapy alone, or with temozolomide cycles, vaccination took place. The therapy given earlier, which was standard therapy, consisted of radiotherapy, temozolomide, or both, and most of the patients received both.

The data were produced by immunoSEQ multiplex PCR, yet TCRdb's version contains in-frame clones alone and is incomplete. The repertoire has about 50,000 clones, around 94% of them found once; the top ten carry roughly 2.4%. Study results and limitations: Of all patients, around 94% showed vaccine-induced immune responses.

The time point was: week 35, safety follow-up. The content of each vaccine dose was 300 ug of mutant IDH1 20-mer peptide, and topical imiquimod accompanied it. The donor cohort comprised cases of new WHO grade 3 or 4 IDH1-mutant, ATRX-lost astrocytoma. This clone was observed a single time. Its antigen is undetermined. Germline V CDR1 and CDR2: MGHRA, YSYEKL. The CDR3 spans 13 residues. The germline V and J ends were trimmed by 6 bases and 9 bases, with 16 bases remaining between them. This material consisted of PBMCs, taken from a glioma patient whose treatment included an IDH1 peptide vaccine. This chain links TRBV4-1 with TRBJ2-3; tentative D call: TRBD1 (6 bases). This TCR was recovered from a man aged 45-60 years with glioma. CDR3 DNA sequence: TGCGCCAGCAGGGTGACAGGTGGTAAGACGCAGTATTTT. Protein product: CASRVTGGKTQYF.